One sample yielded the 26 T cell receptor beta chains listed below, sequenced in a study of blood T cell repertoires in COVID-19. The protocol was immunoSEQ multiplex PCR, while the TCRdb copy is restricted to in-frame clones and leaves out a portion. The table lists more than 70,000 clones, about 86% of them singletons. Sequencing was carried out using peripheral blood. The receptors here all came from a woman aged 80 or older in a cohort sampled during active or convalescent COVID-19.

In regard to this clone: In the same sample, other DNA sequences code for this CDR3. The chain couples TRBV3-1 (or the pseudogene TRBV3-2) to TRBJ1-1; D gene unclear. CDR3 length: 13 residues. Deletions cut 1 base from V and 4 bases from J, with 7 bases between. The germline V gene encodes CDR1 LGHDT and CDR2 YNNKEL (reference sequence). CDR3 sequence (DNA): TGTGCCAGCAGCCAAGTACGGGGCACTGAAGCTTTCTTT. As protein: CASSQVRGTEAFF.

V usage is TRBV5-4 and J usage is TRBJ1-3; no definite D call. The CDR3 has 14 amino acids. The germline V gene has CDR1 SGHNT and CDR2 YYREEE (reference sequence). The V end lost 4 bases, the J end lost 0 bases, and 8 bases lay between the germline ends. CDR3 protein: CASSPQISGNTIYF. CDR3 coding DNA: TGTGCCAGCAGCCCACAGATCTCTGGAAACACCATATATTTT.

A remark on this clone: The same CDR3 also results from other DNA sequences found in this sample. The chain carries TRBV2 and TRBJ1-1; no reliable D call. The CDR3 totals 15 residues. Germline V CDR1 and CDR2: SNHLY, FYNNEI. V was trimmed by 0 bases and J by 2 bases, leaving 10 bases between them. The CDR3 sequence: CASSEARGPNTEAFF. The CDR3 bases are TGTGCCAGCAGTGAAGCCCGCGGGCCCAACACTGAAGCTTTCTTT.

V is TRBV21-1 and J is TRBJ2-7; no DNA check was done on the table's D call, TRBD2. TRBV21-1 is shown as a pseudogene. The CDR3 extends over 14 amino acids. The CDR3 sequence is CASSETSGSYEQYV. CDR3 nucleotides: TGTGCCAGCAGCGAGACTAGCGGGAGCTACGAGCAGTACGTC.

The chain uses TRBV2 and TRBJ1-5; D ambiguous. The CDR3 covers 15 residues. V was shortened by 5 bases and J by 2 bases, with 13 bases between the two germline ends. Looked up from germline, CDR1 is SNHLY and CDR2 is FYNNEI. The CDR3 region has the DNA TGTGCCAGCAGTAACGGCCAGAGGGGCAATCAGCCCCAGCATTTT. Its protein product is CASSNGQRGNQPQHF.

The V and J genes are TRBV5-1 and TRBJ2-3; TRBD1 aligns across 10 bases. Germline CDR1 is SGHRS and CDR2 is YFSETQ. The length of the CDR3 is 18 residues. V lost 2 bases, J lost 4 bases, and 13 bases stayed unmatched. CDR3 nucleotides: TGCGCCAGCAGCTTCCTCCCGGGACAGGGGTTAAGTCCAGATACGCAGTATTTT. Translating it yields CASSFLPGQGLSPDTQYF.

V gene TRBV20-1 combines with J gene TRBJ2-3, with unresolved D. The ends were cut back, 3 bases at V and 1 base at J, with 11 bases in the middle. This CDR3 is 14 amino acids long. CDR1 DFQATT and CDR2 SNEGSKA come from the germline V gene (reference sequence). CDR3 protein: CSASSSLGTDTQYF. Written as DNA, the CDR3 is TGCAGTGCTAGTAGTAGTCTTGGCACAGATACGCAGTATTTT.

The table lists this clone with a count of one. CDR3: CSGIGEGEQFF. The CDR3 DNA reads TGCAGTGGAATCGGGGAAGGTGAGCAGTTCTTC. The chain links TRBV20-1 to TRBJ2-1; perhaps TRBD2 as D (5 bases). The length of the CDR3 is 11 residues. Looked up from germline, CDR1 is DFQATT and CDR2 is SNEGSKA (reference sequence). Between the trimmed V and J ends, which lost 7 bases and 9 bases, there was a span of 13 bases.

The chain carries TRBV6-5 and TRBJ1-2; 11 positions agree with TRBD1. CDR1 and CDR2 (germline): MNHEY, SVGAGI. The CDR3 is made up of 14 amino acids. After removal of 7 bases from V and 4 bases from J, the junction contained 5 bases not matched to a gene. CDR3 sequence reads: CASTRTGGLYGYTF. The DNA for the CDR3 is TGTGCCAGCACCAGGACAGGGGGCCTCTATGGCTACACCTTC.

This clone was found a few times. V and J are TRBV27 and TRBJ2-3; 7 bases fit TRBD2. Trimming at V came to 10 bases and at J to 0 bases, leaving 7 bases not matched to a gene. Looked up from germline, CDR1 is MNHEY and CDR2 is SMNVEV (reference sequence). CDR3 length equals 14 residues. CDR3 amino acids: CATGASGSTDTQYF. As DNA, the CDR3 is TGTGCCACTGGGGCTAGCGGTAGCACAGATACGCAGTATTTT.

J is TRBJ2-3 and V is TRBV6-6; D ambiguous. CDR1 is MNHNY, CDR2 SVGAGI, per germline (reference sequence). The ends were cut back, 2 bases at V and 0 bases at J, with 9 bases in the middle. The CDR3 loop spans 15 amino acids. Here the CDR3 reads CASSYERPSTDTQYF. Written as DNA, the CDR3 is TGTGCCAGCAGTTACGAGCGTCCTAGCACAGATACGCAGTATTTT.

The chain recombines TRBV6-6 with TRBJ2-7; 7 bases align to TRBD2. The ends lost 7 bases at V and 2 bases at J; junction bases unmatched: 8. The CDR3 consists of 14 residues. Germline CDR1 is MNHNY and CDR2 is SVGAGI (reference sequence). The chain's CDR3 is CASKRDYGPYEQYF. As DNA, the CDR3 is TGTGCCAGCAAACGGGACTACGGACCCTACGAGCAGTACTTC.

The chain combines TRBV7-3 with TRBJ2-5; 11 positions match TRBD2. Germline V gene lookup returns CDR1 SGHTA and CDR2 FQGTGA. This CDR3 is built from 14 residues. With 5 bases clipped from V and 4 bases from J, the junction kept 3 bases outside the gene matches. CDR3 protein: CASSTGTSGETQYF. The CDR3 DNA is TGTGCCAGCAGCACCGGGACTAGCGGAGAGACCCAGTACTTC.

The chain combines TRBV19 with TRBJ1-2; maybe TRBD1 (6 bases). The V gene lost 6 bases and the J gene lost 11 bases, with 16 bases spanning the gap. There are 12 residues in the CDR3. Germline CDR1 LNHDA, CDR2 SQIVND (reference sequence). The CDR3 loop is CASSPGTKFYTF. The CDR3 bases are TGTGCCAGTAGCCCCGGGACAAAATTTTACACCTTC.

J is TRBJ2-1 and V is TRBV9, with TRBD2 matching 7 bases. V shed 0 bases and J 4 bases; nucleotides not matched to a gene: 7. Germline-derived CDR1 and CDR2 are SGDLS and YYNGEE. The CDR3 loop spans 16 amino acids. This chain's CDR3 is CASSVEVGLPYNEQFF. The DNA of the CDR3 is TGTGCCAGCAGCGTAGAAGTGGGACTACCTTACAATGAGCAGTTCTTC.

V and J are TRBV7-9 and TRBJ2-1; 7 nucleotides line up with TRBD2. CDR1 and CDR2 (germline): SEHNR, FQNEAQ (reference sequence). V gave up 5 bases and J gave up 4 bases; unmatched junction bases: 5. The CDR3 runs to 14 residues. CDR3 protein: CASSPGTKYNEQFF. CDR3 bases: TGTGCCAGCAGCCCGGGGACTAAGTACAATGAGCAGTTCTTC.

The chain couples TRBV18 to TRBJ1-1; D gene ambiguous. This CDR3 is 14 amino acids long. Germline CDR1 KGHSH, CDR2 LQKENI. V was clipped by 5 bases and J by 0 bases, with 10 bases between them. CDR3 region: CASSGGQLNTEAFF. Written as DNA, the CDR3 is TGTGCCAGCTCAGGCGGGCAGTTGAACACTGAAGCTTTCTTT.

The chain couples TRBV3-1 (or the pseudogene TRBV3-2) to TRBJ2-1; no reliable D call. The germline V and J ends were trimmed by 1 base and 10 bases, with 5 bases remaining between them. The CDR3 runs to 11 residues. CDR1 is LGHDT and CDR2 is YNNKEL in the germline V gene (reference sequence). The chain's CDR3 is CASSQALEQFF. The CDR3 DNA follows: TGTGCCAGCAGCCAAGCTCTAGAGCAGTTCTTC.

V gene TRBV7-3 combines with J gene TRBJ2-1; the match to TRBD2 covers 14 bases. The germline V gene has CDR1 SGHTA and CDR2 FQGTGA. After removal of 5 bases from V and 6 bases from J, the junction contained 9 bases not matched to a gene. This CDR3 has 17 amino acids. This CDR3 reads CASSRGTSGRFGNEQFF. CDR3 nucleotide sequence: TGTGCCAGCAGCAGAGGGACTAGCGGGAGATTCGGCAATGAGCAGTTCTTC.

The chain links TRBV5-6 to TRBJ1-2, with TRBD1 matching over 10 bases. The junction had 6 bases not matched to a gene; V was cut back by 3 bases and J by 4 bases. This CDR3 spans 15 amino acids. Per the germline V gene, CDR1 is SGHDT and CDR2 is YYEEEE. CDR3 bases: TGTGCCAGCAGCTCCCGGGACAGGGGCCCCTATGGCTACACCTTC. Translation gives CASSSRDRGPYGYTF.

The chain is built from TRBV3-1 (or the pseudogene TRBV3-2) and TRBJ1-1, with unresolved D. Germline V gene sequence: CDR1 LGHDT, CDR2 YNNKEL (reference sequence). The CDR3 sequence is 14 residues long. V shed 7 bases and J shed 0 bases, with 12 bases lying between them. This CDR3 is CASNRIGLNTEAFF. In DNA, the CDR3 is TGTGCCAGCAACCGCATCGGGTTGAACACTGAAGCTTTCTTT.

The chain employs TRBV28 and TRBJ1-1, with D uncertain. V lost 5 bases and J 5 bases, leaving 9 bases between the germline ends. The CDR3 runs to 12 residues. Germline V gene lookup returns CDR1 MDHEN and CDR2 SYDVKM. The CDR3 spells CASSIPKTEAFF. Written as DNA, the CDR3 is TGTGCCAGCAGTATCCCTAAGACTGAAGCTTTCTTT.

V is TRBV9 and J is TRBJ2-2, with TRBD2 as a possible D gene (5 bases). The CDR3 has 18 amino acids. CDR1 is SGDLS and CDR2 is YYNGEE in the germline V gene. V lost 4 bases and J lost 0, with 19 bases in between. The CDR3 loop reads CASSPLMEAFANTGELFF. CDR3 coding DNA: TGTGCCAGCAGCCCCCTCATGGAGGCGTTCGCGAACACCGGGGAGCTGTTTTTT.

The chain has TRBV5-4 and TRBJ2-1, with 8 nucleotides matching TRBD2. CDR1 is SGHNT and CDR2 is YYREEE in the germline V gene (reference sequence). This CDR3 region has 16 residues. J gave up 1 base and V 4 bases, and 7 bases lay outside the gene matches. CDR3 bases: TGTGCCAGCAGCAACCAGCGGGAGAGATCCTACAATGAGCAGTTCTTC. The encoded protein is CASSNQRERSYNEQFF.

The CDR3 here is CASGLQGRANYGYTF. The CDR3 bases are TGTGCCAGCGGATTACAGGGTCGGGCTAACTATGGCTACACCTTC. The chain links TRBV28 to TRBJ1-2; D is perhaps TRBD1 (6 bases). Trimming took 8 bases from V and 0 from J, leaving 16 bases between them. The V gene's germline CDR1 is MDHEN and CDR2 SYDVKM. The CDR3 is 15 amino acids.

The chain is built from TRBV10-2 and TRBJ2-7, with D uncertain. Looked up from germline, CDR1 is WSHSY and CDR2 is SAAADI. Trimming removed 0 bases from V and 0 bases from J, with 15 bases in between. The CDR3 extends over 17 amino acids. The CDR3 loop reads CASSESILPRFSYEQYF. The CDR3 DNA is TGCGCCAGCAGTGAGTCAATCCTACCCCGCTTCTCCTACGAGCAGTACTTC.